This is a list of T cell receptor beta chains from one sample in a study of response to subunit inactivated influenza vaccine. TCRdb re-analysed the RT-PCR reads in MiXCR, keeping a single row per CDR3 protein. This sample has around 600,000 distinct CDR3 sequences, with approximately 10% found just once. These data also formed part of another study, on T cells expressing NK-cell markers.

The sample was PBMCs from blood, taken on the day of vaccination. The receptors here all came from a man in his fifties who received an inactivated influenza vaccine. The CDR3 runs from the conserved cysteine through the conserved F or W. A D gene is named only where the DNA matches it firmly. Not all rows give a size; the values are once, few, many and, for expanded clones, a class.

v_call	clone_size	j_call	d_call	cdr3_aa	cdr3_nt
TRBV20-1	few	TRBJ2-5	.	CSARDGRTQETQYF	TGCAGTGCTAGAGATGGCAGAACCCAAGAGACCCAGTACTTC
TRBV5-1	few	TRBJ2-5	.	CASSLAGRTILVGEPETQYF	TGCGCCAGCAGCTTGGCGGGAAGGACAATCTTGGTCGGGGAACCAGAGACCCAGTACTTC
TRBV7-2	few	TRBJ1-1	TRBD1	CASSPKDRVNTEAFF	TGTGCCAGCAGCCCAAAGGACAGGGTGAACACTGAAGCTTTCTTT
TRBV19	many	TRBJ2-6	.	CASSVSGANVLTF	TGTGCCAGTAGTGTTTCTGGGGCCAACGTCCTGACTTTC
TRBV4-3	.	TRBJ1-6	.	CASSQDEGRNSPLHF	TGCGCCAGCAGCCAAGATGAGGGGCGAAATTCACCCCTCCACTTT
TRBV3-1	few	TRBJ2-4	TRBD2	CASSQKREDKNIQYF	TGTGCCAGCAGCCAAAAGCGGGAGGACAAAAACATTCAGTACTTC
TRBV5-1	.	TRBJ2-1	TRBD2	CASSLELAEYYNEQFF	TGCGCCAGCAGCTTGGAGCTAGCGGAGTACTACAATGAGCAGTTCTTC
TRBV6-1	once	TRBJ2-5	.	CASSRYGSAETQYF	TGTGCCAGCAGCCGGTACGGGTCGGCGGAGACCCAGTACTTC
TRBV5-6	few	TRBJ2-5	.	CASSRDAETETQYF	TGTGCCAGCAGCCGGGACGCCGAGACAGAGACCCAGTACTTC
TRBV5-1	.	TRBJ1-2	.	CASSEGRFGYTF	TGCGCCAGCAGCGAGGGACGATTTGGCTACACCTTC
TRBV6-1	few	TRBJ1-5	.	CASSEGLGNQPQHF	TGTGCCAGCAGTGAAGGGCTGGGCAATCAGCCCCAGCATTTT
TRBV19	many	TRBJ1-2	TRBD1	CASSIDRWTGIYGYTF	TGTGCCAGTAGTATAGATCGGTGGACAGGGATCTATGGCTACACCTTC
TRBV6-5	.	TRBJ2-5	.	CASSWGTGLGETQYF	TGTGCCAGCAGTTGGGGAACAGGGCTCGGGGAGACCCAGTACTTC
TRBV28	many	TRBJ1-4	.	CASSPSGSGGEKLFF	TGTGCCAGCAGCCCCTCCGGGAGCGGGGGAGAAAAACTGTTTTTT
TRBV28	.	TRBJ2-4	TRBD2	CASSWAGGKNIQYF	TGTGCCAGCAGTTGGGCGGGAGGGAAAAACATTCAGTACTTC
TRBV15	few	TRBJ2-7	.	CATSEITTVEQYF	TGTGCCACCAGCGAGATAACTACTGTCGAGCAGTACTTC
TRBV28	.	TRBJ2-6	TRBD1	CASSTRQGTGANVLTF	TGTGCCAGCAGTACTAGACAGGGAACTGGGGCCAACGTCCTGACTTTC
TRBV24-1	.	TRBJ2-1	TRBD2	CATSDWTSGDKNEQFF	TGTGCCACCAGTGACTGGACTAGCGGGGACAAAAATGAGCAGTTCTTC
TRBV6-6	many	TRBJ2-1	.	CASSPNSNNEQFF	TGTGCCAGCAGCCCTAATTCTAATAATGAGCAGTTCTTC
TRBV7-9	.	TRBJ2-2	TRBD2	CSLAGNTGELFF	TGCTCCCTAGCGGGGAACACCGGGGAGCTGTTTTTT
TRBV24-1	few	TRBJ2-1	TRBD1	CATSYRDRGYNEQFF	TGTGCCACCAGTTACCGGGACAGGGGTTACAATGAGCAGTTCTTC
TRBV28	few	TRBJ2-5	TRBD2	CASSLSPRGQETQYF	TGTGCCAGCAGTTTATCGCCGCGGGGGCAAGAGACCCAGTACTTC
TRBV12-3/TRBV12-4	many	TRBJ2-3	.	CASSLESATDTQYF	TGTGCCAGCAGTTTAGAGTCAGCCACAGATACGCAGTATTTT
TRBV20-1	many	TRBJ2-2	.	CSARRGHTGELFF	TGCAGTGCCAGGCGGGGGCACACCGGGGAGCTGTTTTTT
TRBV7-9	.	TRBJ1-1	.	CASSRLASAMNTEAFF	TGTGCCAGCAGCCGCCTGGCCAGTGCCATGAACACTGAAGCTTTCTTT
TRBV7-9	few	TRBJ2-1	.	CASSATLARGAYNEQFF	TGTGCCAGCAGCGCGACTCTAGCGAGGGGGGCCTACAATGAGCAGTTCTTC
TRBV28	few	TRBJ2-7	.	CASRSIVGTPSYEQYF	TGTGCCAGCAGATCCATAGTCGGGACACCCAGCTACGAGCAGTACTTC
TRBV5-6	.	TRBJ2-7	TRBD1	CASSLWTGPYEQYF	TGTGCCAGCAGCTTGTGGACAGGGCCCTACGAGCAGTACTTC
TRBV7-9	few	TRBJ1-2	.	CASSLIPYGYTF	TGTGCCAGCAGCTTGATACCTTATGGCTACACCTTC
TRBV12-3/TRBV12-4	few	TRBJ2-3	TRBD1	CASSLYGDREGDTQYF	TGTGCCAGCAGTTTATATGGGGACAGGGAAGGAGATACGCAGTATTTT
TRBV20-1	few	TRBJ2-6	TRBD1	CSAHGTGSSGANVLTF	TGCAGTGCCCACGGGACAGGTAGCTCTGGGGCCAACGTCCTGACTTTC